This T cell receptor (beta chain) was documented in a study of cytomegalovirus exposure and HLA in healthy donors. Assay used: immunoSEQ multiplex PCR; TCRdb lists only in-frame clones, some missing. The profile shows about 160,000 clones, over 80% of them singletons. Germline CDR1 and CDR2: LNHDA and SQIVND (reference sequence). V lost 3 bases, J lost 3 bases, and 0 bases stayed unmatched. CDR3 length equals 13 residues. As for this clone: This sample includes further DNA sequences coding for the same CDR3.

The TCR originated in a young man in good health and CMV-seropositive. Sequencing was carried out using PBMCs. The rearrangement links TRBV19 to TRBJ2-7; 9 bases map to TRBD1. CDR3 nucleotides: TGTGCCAGTAGTATGGACAGGGGCTACGAGCAGTACTTC. Translated, it gives CASSMDRGYEQYF.